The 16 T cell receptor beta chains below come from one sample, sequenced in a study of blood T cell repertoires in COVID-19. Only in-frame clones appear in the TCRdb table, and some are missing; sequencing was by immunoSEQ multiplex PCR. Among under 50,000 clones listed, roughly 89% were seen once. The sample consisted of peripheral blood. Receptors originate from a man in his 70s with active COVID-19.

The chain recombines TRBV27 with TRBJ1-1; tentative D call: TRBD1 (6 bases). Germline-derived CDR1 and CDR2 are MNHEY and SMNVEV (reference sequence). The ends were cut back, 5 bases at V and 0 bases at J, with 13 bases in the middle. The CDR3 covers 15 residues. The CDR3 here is CASSEIQGLNTEAFF. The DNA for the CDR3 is TGTGCCAGCAGTGAAATACAGGGACTGAACACTGAAGCTTTCTTT.

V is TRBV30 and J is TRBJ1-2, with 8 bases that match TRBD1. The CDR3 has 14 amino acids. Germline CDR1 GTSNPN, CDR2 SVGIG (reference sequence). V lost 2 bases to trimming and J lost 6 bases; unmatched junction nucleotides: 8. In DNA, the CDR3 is TGTGCCTGGAGTCACCTGAACAGGGGGAATGGCTACACCTTC. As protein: CAWSHLNRGNGYTF.

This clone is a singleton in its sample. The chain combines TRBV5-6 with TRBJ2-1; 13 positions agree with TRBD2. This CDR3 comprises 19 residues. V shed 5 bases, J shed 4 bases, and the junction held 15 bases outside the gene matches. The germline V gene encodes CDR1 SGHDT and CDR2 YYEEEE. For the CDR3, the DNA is TGTGCCAGCAGTTATTGGACAGGACTAGCGGGGGCTCAATACAATGAGCAGTTCTTC. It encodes CASSYWTGLAGAQYNEQFF.

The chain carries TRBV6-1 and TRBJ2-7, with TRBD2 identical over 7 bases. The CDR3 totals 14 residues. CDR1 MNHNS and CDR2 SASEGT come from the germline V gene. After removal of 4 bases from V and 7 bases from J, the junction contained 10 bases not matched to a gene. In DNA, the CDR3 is TGTGCCAGCAGTGCGAGTGGGGGGGTGGTTGAGCAGTACTTC. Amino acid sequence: CASSASGGVVEQYF.

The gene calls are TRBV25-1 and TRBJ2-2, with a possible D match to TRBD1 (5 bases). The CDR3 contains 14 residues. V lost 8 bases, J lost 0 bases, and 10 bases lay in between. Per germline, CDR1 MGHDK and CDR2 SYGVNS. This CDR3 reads CASERTTNTGELFF. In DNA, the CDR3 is TGTGCCAGCGAAAGGACAACGAACACCGGGGAGCTGTTTTTT.

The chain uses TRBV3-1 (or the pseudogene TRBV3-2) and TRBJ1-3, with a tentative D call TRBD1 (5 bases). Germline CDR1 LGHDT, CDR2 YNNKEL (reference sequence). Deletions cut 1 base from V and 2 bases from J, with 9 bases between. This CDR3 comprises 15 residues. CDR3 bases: TGTGCCAGCAGCCAAGTGGGGGGTGCTGGAAACACCATATATTTT. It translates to CASSQVGGAGNTIYF.

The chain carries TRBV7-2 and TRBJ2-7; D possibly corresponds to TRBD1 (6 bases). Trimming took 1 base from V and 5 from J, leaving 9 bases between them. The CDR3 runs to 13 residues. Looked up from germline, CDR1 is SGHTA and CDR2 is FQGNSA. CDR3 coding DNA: TGTGCCAGCAGCTTAGATTGGACAGACGAGCAGTACTTC. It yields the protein CASSLDWTDEQYF.

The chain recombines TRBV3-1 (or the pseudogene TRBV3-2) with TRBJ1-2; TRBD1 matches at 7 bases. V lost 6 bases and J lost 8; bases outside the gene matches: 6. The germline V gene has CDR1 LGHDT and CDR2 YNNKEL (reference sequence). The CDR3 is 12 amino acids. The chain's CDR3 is CASRDTGDGYTF. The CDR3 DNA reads TGTGCCAGCAGGGATACAGGGGACGGCTACACCTTC.

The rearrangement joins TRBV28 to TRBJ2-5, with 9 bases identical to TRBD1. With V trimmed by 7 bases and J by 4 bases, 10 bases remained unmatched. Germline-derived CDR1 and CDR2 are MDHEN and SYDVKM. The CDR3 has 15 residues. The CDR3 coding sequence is TGTGCCAGCAAAGATGTACAGGGGGCTCGAGAGACCCAGTACTTC. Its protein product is CASKDVQGARETQYF.

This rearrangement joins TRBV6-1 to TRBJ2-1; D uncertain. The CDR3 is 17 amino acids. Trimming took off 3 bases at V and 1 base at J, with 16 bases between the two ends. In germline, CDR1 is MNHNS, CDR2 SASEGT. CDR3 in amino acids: CASSDPMILMSYNEQFF. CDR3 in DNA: TGTGCCAGCAGTGACCCCATGATACTCATGTCCTACAATGAGCAGTTCTTC.

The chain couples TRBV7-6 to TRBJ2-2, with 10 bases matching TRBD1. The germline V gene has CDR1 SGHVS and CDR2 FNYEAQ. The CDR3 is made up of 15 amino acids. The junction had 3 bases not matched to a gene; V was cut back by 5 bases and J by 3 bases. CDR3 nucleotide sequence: TGTGCCAGCAGCAAAGGGACAGGGGACACCGGGGAGCTGTTTTTT. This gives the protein CASSKGTGDTGELFF. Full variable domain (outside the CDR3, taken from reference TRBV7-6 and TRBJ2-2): GAGVSQSPRYKVTKRGQDVALRCDPISGHVSLYWYRQALGQGPEFLTYFNYEAQQDKSGLPNDRFSAERPEGSISTLTIQRTEQRDSAMYRCASSKGTGDTGELFFGEGSRLTVL.

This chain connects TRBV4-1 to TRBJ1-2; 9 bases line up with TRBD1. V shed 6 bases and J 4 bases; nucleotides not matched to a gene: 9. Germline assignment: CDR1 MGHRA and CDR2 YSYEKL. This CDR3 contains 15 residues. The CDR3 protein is CASSPTTTGGYGYTF. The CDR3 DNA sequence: TGCGCCAGCAGTCCAACCACGACAGGGGGCTATGGCTACACCTTC.

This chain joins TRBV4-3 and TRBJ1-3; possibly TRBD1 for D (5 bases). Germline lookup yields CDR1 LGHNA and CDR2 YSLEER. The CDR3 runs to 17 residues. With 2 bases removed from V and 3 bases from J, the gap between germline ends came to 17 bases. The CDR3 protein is CASSQNVQVVDGNTIYF. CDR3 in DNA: TGCGCCAGCAGCCAAAACGTACAGGTGGTGGATGGAAACACCATATATTTT.

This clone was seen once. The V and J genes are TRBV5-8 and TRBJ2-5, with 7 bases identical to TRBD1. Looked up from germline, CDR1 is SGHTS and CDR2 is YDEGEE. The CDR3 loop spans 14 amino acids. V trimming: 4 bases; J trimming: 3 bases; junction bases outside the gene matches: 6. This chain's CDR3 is CASSPWDREETQYF. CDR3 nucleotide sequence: TGTGCCAGCAGCCCCTGGGACAGAGAAGAGACCCAGTACTTC.

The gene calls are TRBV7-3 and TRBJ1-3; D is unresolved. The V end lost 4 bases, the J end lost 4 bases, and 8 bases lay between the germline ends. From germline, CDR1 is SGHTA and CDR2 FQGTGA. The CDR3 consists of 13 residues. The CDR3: CASSSGKGNTIYF. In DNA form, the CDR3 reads TGTGCCAGCAGCTCCGGGAAGGGAAACACCATATATTTT.

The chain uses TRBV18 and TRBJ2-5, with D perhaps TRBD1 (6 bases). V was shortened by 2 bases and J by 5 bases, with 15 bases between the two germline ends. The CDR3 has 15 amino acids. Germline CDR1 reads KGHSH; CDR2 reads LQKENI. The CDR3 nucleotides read TGTGCCAGCTCACCAACCAACAGGGCGAGGGAGACCCAGTACTTC. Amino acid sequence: CASSPTNRARETQYF.